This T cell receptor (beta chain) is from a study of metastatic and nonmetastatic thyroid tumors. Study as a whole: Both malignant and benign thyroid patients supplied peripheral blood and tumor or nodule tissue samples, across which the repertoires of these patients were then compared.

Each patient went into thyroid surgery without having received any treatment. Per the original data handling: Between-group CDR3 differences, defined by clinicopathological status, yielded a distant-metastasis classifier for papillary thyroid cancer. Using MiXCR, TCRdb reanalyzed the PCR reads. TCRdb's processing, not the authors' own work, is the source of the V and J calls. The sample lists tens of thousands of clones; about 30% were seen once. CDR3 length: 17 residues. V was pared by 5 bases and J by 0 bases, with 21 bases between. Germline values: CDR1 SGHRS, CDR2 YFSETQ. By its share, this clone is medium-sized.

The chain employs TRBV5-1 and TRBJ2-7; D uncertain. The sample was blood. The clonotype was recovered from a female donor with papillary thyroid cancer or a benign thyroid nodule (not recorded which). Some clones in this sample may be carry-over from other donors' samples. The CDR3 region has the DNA TGCGCCAGCAGTTTTCTACAACCCTTCAACCCCTCCTACGAGCAGTACTTC. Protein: CASSFLQPFNPSYEQYF. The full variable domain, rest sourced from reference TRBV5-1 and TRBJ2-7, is KAGVTQTPRYLIKTRGQQVTLSCSPISGHRSVSWYQQTPGQGLQFLFEYFSETQRNKGNFPGRFSGRQFSNSRSEMNVSTLELGDSALYLCASSFLQPFNPSYEQYFGPGTRLTVT.